This TCR beta chain was observed in a study of early T cells in non-severe SARS-CoV-2 infection. Study as a whole: The chains were unpaired, and the sequenced material was bulk RNA from unsorted whole blood.

Study findings and constraints: VDJdb matching, biased toward anti-spike CD8 responses, missed private and CD4 specificities.

Attachment of unique molecular identifiers to individual cDNA molecules was performed. MiXCR, applied by TCRdb to the 5' RACE reads, yields one record per CDR3 protein. Of tens of thousands of distinct CDR3 sequences detected, about 3.9% appear once; the ten largest clones hold 9% to 10%. Comments on this clonotype: The antigen is not known. At one end, the junction sequence differs from germline, possibly due to a read error.

The CDR3 sequence is 15 residues long. Germline V gene lookup returns CDR1 MNHNY and CDR2 SVGAGI (reference sequence). The chain employs TRBV6-6 and TRBJ2-6; perhaps D is TRBD1 or TRBD2 (5 bases each). This TCR was sampled from an adult who was a healthcare worker with PCR-confirmed SARS-CoV-2 infection or an uninfected control (not recorded which). Material for sequencing was whole blood. The CDR3 DNA follows: TGTGCCAGCCGGACTGCGAGCTCTGGGGCCAACGTCCTGATTTTC. Its protein is CASRTASSGANVLIF.